The 26 T cell receptor beta chains presented below share a single source sample, sequenced in a study of monozygotic twins with inflammatory bowel disease (dated by TCRdb to the late 2010s). The library was prepared using 5' RACE. The sequencer listed for this sample is Illumina HiSeq 2500. TCRdb reprocessed the reads and assigns one entry to each CDR3 protein sequence, leaving out DNA. The record for this sample contains 150,000 to 200,000 distinct CDR3 sequences. The ten most abundant clones make up over 2.5% of the sample. The source material was blood. These receptors were taken from a human donor with ulcerative colitis or Crohn's disease, or a healthy co-twin of an affected twin (not recorded which).

The chain has TRBV2 and TRBJ2-5; the D gene TCRdb calls, TRBD1, cannot be checked with no DNA. This CDR3 region has 12 residues. CDR1 is SNHLY and CDR2 is FYNNEI in the germline V gene. Here the CDR3 reads CASSVQGPTQYF. The variable domain in full, completed from reference TRBV2 and TRBJ2-5, reads EPEVTQTPSHQVTQMGQEVILRCVPISNHLYFYWYRQILGQKVEFLVSFYNNEISEKSEIFDDQFSVERPDGSNFTLKIRSTKLEDSAMYFCASSVQGPTQYFGPGTRLLVL.

The chain recombines TRBV7-2 with TRBJ2-5. This CDR3 spans 12 amino acids. Germline V gene sequence: CDR1 SGHTA, CDR2 FQGNSA. CDR3 amino acids: CASSRYQETQYF. Complete variable domain (other parts from reference TRBV7-2 and TRBJ2-5): GAGVSQSPSNKVTEKGKDVELRCDPISGHTALYWYRQSLGQGLEFLIYFQGNSAPDKSGLPSDRFSAERTGGSVSTLTIQRTQQEDSAVYLCASSRYQETQYFGPGTRLLVL.

The CDR3: CASTGSGSNNEQFF. The chain combines TRBV5-1 with TRBJ2-1; absent DNA, TCRdb's TRBD2 call cannot be checked. The CDR3 extends over 14 amino acids. In germline, CDR1 is SGHRS, CDR2 YFSETQ.

Here the CDR3 reads CASSVQMNTGELFF. This chain links TRBV6-1 with TRBJ2-2. This CDR3 has 14 residues. In germline, CDR1 is MNHNS, CDR2 SASEGT.

The genes are TRBV6-5 and TRBJ2-6; TCRdb's assignment of TRBD1 cannot be checked, as there is no DNA. CDR1 MNHEY and CDR2 SVGAGI come from the germline V gene. The CDR3 length is 16 residues. The CDR3: CASRYQGHPGANVLTF.

The chain employs TRBV28 and TRBJ1-2; TCRdb designates TRBD1, a call that cannot be tested without DNA. Germline V gene data show CDR1 as MDHEN and CDR2 as SYDVKM. The CDR3 loop spans 16 amino acids. The CDR3 reads CASSFPTGGQGYGYTF.

V usage is TRBV24-1 and J usage is TRBJ2-1; TCRdb gives TRBD1 as the D gene, but with no DNA this cannot be confirmed. The V gene's germline CDR1 is KGHDR and CDR2 SFDVKD. CDR3 length: 17 residues. The CDR3 loop is CATSWTRGSSSYNEQFF.

The V and J genes are TRBV5-1 and TRBJ2-1; TCRdb's D gene call, TRBD2, goes unchecked for lack of DNA. The CDR3 is made up of 16 amino acids. Germline loops: CDR1 SGHRS, CDR2 YFSETQ. CDR3 region: CASSSGLAGGENEQFF. Combining the CDR3 with reference TRBV5-1 and TRBJ2-1 gives the whole variable domain KAGVTQTPRYLIKTRGQQVTLSCSPISGHRSVSWYQQTPGQGLQFLFEYFSETQRNKGNFPGRFSGRQFSNSRSEMNVSTLELGDSALYLCASSSGLAGGENEQFFGPGTRLTVL.

V usage is TRBV29-1 and J usage is TRBJ1-2; the D gene TCRdb calls, TRBD1, cannot be checked with no DNA. CDR1 is SQVTM, CDR2 ANQGSEA, per germline. The length of the CDR3 is 13 residues. CDR3 region: CSVALQGDYGYTF.

V gene TRBV6-4 combines with J gene TRBJ1-5; TCRdb selects TRBD1, and the lack of DNA leaves this call unchecked. The CDR3 length is 19 residues. Germline CDR1 is MRHNA and CDR2 is SNTAGT. CDR3 sequence: CASSTTGTGGGGINQPQHF.

The rearrangement links TRBV25-1 to TRBJ2-1; TCRdb proposes TRBD1, but this gene call is untestable without DNA. The CDR3 runs 14 residues. Germline-derived CDR1 and CDR2 are MGHDK and SYGVNS. The CDR3 protein is CASRRDGSYNEQFF.

V gene TRBV10-1 combines with J gene TRBJ1-1; without DNA, the TCRdb call of TRBD1 cannot be checked. CDR1 is WNHNN and CDR2 is SYGVQD in the germline V gene (reference sequence). The CDR3 length is 13 residues. The CDR3: CASRRTGGTEAFF.

This chain joins TRBV6-1 and TRBJ2-7; TCRdb's D call of TRBD2 is untestable without DNA. This CDR3 has 11 residues. Germline CDR1 reads MNHNS; CDR2 reads SASEGT. CDR3 region: CASNGGVGQYF.

The chain has TRBV6-1 and TRBJ2-1; TCRdb designates TRBD1, a call that cannot be tested without DNA. Germline assignment: CDR1 MNHNS and CDR2 SASEGT. The length of the CDR3 is 13 residues. CDR3 region: CASRGGGQGSWFF.

V and J are TRBV28 and TRBJ2-5; the TCRdb D gene call, TRBD1, has no DNA to confirm it. This CDR3 comprises 14 residues. Germline values: CDR1 MDHEN, CDR2 SYDVKM. The CDR3 spells CASSGRVAGETQYF.

The rearrangement joins TRBV2 to TRBJ2-2; as DNA is missing, the TRBD2 call by TCRdb cannot be tested. The CDR3 is 13 residues long. Germline values: CDR1 SNHLY, CDR2 FYNNEI. CDR3: CASSVRAMGELFF.

The chain has TRBV14 and TRBJ2-1; as DNA is missing, the TRBD1 call by TCRdb cannot be tested. Per the germline V gene, CDR1 is SGHDN and CDR2 is FVKESK. The CDR3 has 14 residues. CDR3 sequence: CASSRQVINNEQFF.

This sequence joins TRBV5-1 and TRBJ2-1. Germline assignment: CDR1 SGHRS and CDR2 YFSETQ. The length of the CDR3 is 13 residues. The CDR3 loop reads CASSLVTGVGRFF.

The chain uses TRBV5-1 and TRBJ1-5; the D gene TCRdb calls, TRBD1, cannot be checked with no DNA. The CDR3 runs to 15 residues. From germline, CDR1 is SGHRS and CDR2 YFSETQ. The chain's CDR3 is CASSLVAGARQPQHF.

The chain links TRBV4-2 to TRBJ2-1. There are 19 residues in the CDR3. Germline V CDR1 and CDR2: LGHNA, YNFKEQ. CDR3 loop: CASSPRTPESVSSYNEQFF.

This sequence joins TRBV5-8 and TRBJ2-1. Per germline, CDR1 SGHTS and CDR2 YDEGEE. The CDR3 is 15 residues long. CDR3: CASSLDSSSYNEQFF. Full variable domain (remainder filled in from reference TRBV5-8 and TRBJ2-1): EAGVTQSPTHLIKTRGQQATLRCSPISGHTSVYWYQQALGLGLQFLLWYDEGEERNRGNFPPRFSGRQFPNYSSELNVNALELEDSALYLCASSLDSSSYNEQFFGPGTRLTVL.

The chain has TRBV20-1 and TRBJ1-2; TCRdb names TRBD1, which stays unverified in the absence of DNA. The length of the CDR3 is 16 residues. Germline loops: CDR1 DFQATT, CDR2 SNEGSKA (reference sequence). CDR3 in amino acids: CSARGLGDSDMSGYTF.

This chain joins TRBV15 and TRBJ2-2; without DNA, the TCRdb call of TRBD2 cannot be checked. Germline values: CDR1 LNHNV, CDR2 YYDKDF (reference sequence). There are 12 residues in the CDR3. CDR3: CATSSRAGELFF.

V is TRBV4-3 and J is TRBJ2-3. Germline V gene lookup returns CDR1 LGHNA and CDR2 YSLEER. The CDR3 is 12 residues long. The CDR3 loop is CASSQEWDTQYF.

The chain has TRBV4-3 and TRBJ1-1; lacking DNA, the TRBD1 call made by TCRdb goes unchecked. Looked up from germline, CDR1 is LGHNA and CDR2 is YSLEER. The CDR3 has 14 residues. CDR3 region: CASSQGPGGTEAFF.

V and J are TRBV28 and TRBJ2-7; TCRdb outputs TRBD2, but without DNA this stays unchecked. Germline values: CDR1 MDHEN, CDR2 SYDVKM. This CDR3 spans 17 amino acids. CDR3 sequence reads: CASSLSGRLAFAYEQYF.